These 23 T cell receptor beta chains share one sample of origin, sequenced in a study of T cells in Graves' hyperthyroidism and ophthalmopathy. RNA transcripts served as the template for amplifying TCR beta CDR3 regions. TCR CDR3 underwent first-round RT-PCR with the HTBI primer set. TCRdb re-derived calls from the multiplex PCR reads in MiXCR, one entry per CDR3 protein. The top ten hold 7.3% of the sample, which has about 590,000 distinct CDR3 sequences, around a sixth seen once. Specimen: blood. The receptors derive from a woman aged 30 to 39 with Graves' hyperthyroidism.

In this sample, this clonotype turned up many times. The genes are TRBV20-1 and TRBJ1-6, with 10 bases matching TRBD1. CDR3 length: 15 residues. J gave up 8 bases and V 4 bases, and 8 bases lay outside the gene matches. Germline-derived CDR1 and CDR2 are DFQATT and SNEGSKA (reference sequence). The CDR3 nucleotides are TGCAGTGCTAACCGGGGACAGGGGATATATTCACCCCTCCACTTT. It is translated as CSANRGQGIYSPLHF.

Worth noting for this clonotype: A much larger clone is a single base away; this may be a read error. As DNA, the CDR3 is TGTGTCAGCAGCCGCCGCGGGAGGGCCCCCTACAATGAGCAGTTCTTC. It specifies CVSSRRGRAPYNEQFF. The V and J genes are TRBV30 and TRBJ2-1; 9 bases fit TRBD2. The CDR3 length is 16 residues. CDR1 is GTSNPN and CDR2 is SVGIG in the germline V gene (reference sequence). The full variable domain, in which reference TRBV30 and TRBJ2-1 provide the parts outside the CDR3, is SQTIHQWPATLVQPVGSPLSLECTVEGTSNPNLYWYRQAAGRGLQLLFYSVGIGQISSEVPQNLSASRPQDRQFILSSKKLLLSDSGFYLCVSSRRGRAPYNEQFFGPGTRLTVL.

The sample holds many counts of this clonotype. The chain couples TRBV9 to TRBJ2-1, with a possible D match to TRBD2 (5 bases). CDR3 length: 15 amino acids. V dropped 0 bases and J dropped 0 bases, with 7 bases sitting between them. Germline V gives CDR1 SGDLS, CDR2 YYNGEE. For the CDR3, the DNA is TGTGCCAGCAGCGTAGGACTAACCTCCTACAATGAGCAGTTCTTC. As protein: CASSVGLTSYNEQFF. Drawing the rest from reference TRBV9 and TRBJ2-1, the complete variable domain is DSGVTQTPKHLITATGQRVTLRCSPRSGDLSVYWYQQSLDQGLQFLIQYYNGEERAKGNILERFSAQQFPDLHSELNLSSLELGDSALYFCASSVGLTSYNEQFFGPGTRLTVL.

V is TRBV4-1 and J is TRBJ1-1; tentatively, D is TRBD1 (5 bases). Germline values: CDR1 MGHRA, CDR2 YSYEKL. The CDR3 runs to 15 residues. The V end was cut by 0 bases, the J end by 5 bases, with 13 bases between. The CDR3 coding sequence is TGCGCCAGCAGCCAAGATCGAAGGGAGGGGACTGAAGCTTTCTTT. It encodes CASSQDRREGTEAFF.

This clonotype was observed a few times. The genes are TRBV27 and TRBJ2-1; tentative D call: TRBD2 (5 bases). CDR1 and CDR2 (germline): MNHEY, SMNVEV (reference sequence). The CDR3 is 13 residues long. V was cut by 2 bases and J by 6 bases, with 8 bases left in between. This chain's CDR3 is CASSLKGVNEQFF. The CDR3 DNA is TGTGCCAGCAGTTTAAAGGGAGTCAATGAGCAGTTCTTC.

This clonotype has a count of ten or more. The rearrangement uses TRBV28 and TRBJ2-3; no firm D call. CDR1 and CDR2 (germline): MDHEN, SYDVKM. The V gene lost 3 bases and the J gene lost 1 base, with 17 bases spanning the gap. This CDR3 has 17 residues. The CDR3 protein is CASSFSFLIPRTDTQYF. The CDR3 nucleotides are TGTGCCAGCAGTTTCTCTTTCCTGATCCCTCGCACAGATACGCAGTATTTT. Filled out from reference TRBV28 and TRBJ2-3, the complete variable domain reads DVKVTQSSRYLVKRTGEKVFLECVQDMDHENMFWYRQDPGLGLRLIYFSYDVKMKEKGDIPEGYSVSREKKERFSLILESASTNQTSMYLCASSFSFLIPRTDTQYFGPGTRLTVL.

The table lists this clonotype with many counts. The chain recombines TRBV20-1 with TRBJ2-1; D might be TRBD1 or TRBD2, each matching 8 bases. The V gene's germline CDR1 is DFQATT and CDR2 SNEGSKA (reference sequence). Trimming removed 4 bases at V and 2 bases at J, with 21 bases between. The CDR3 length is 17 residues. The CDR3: CSANHRGVLAAYNEQFF. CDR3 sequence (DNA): TGCAGTGCTAACCACAGGGGGGTACTAGCGGCCTACAATGAGCAGTTCTTC.

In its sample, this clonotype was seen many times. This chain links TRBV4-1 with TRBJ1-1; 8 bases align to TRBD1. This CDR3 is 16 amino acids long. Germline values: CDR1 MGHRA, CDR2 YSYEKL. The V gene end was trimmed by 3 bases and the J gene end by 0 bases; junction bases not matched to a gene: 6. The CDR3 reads CASSQYRQGMNTEAFF. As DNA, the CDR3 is TGCGCCAGCAGCCAGTACCGACAGGGGATGAACACTGAAGCTTTCTTT.

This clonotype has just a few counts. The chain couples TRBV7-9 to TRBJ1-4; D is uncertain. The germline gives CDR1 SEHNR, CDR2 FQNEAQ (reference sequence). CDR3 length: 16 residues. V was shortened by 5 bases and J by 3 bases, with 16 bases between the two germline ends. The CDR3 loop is CASSLPVGDSNEKLFF. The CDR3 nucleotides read TGTGCCAGCAGCCTGCCGGTCGGAGACTCTAATGAAAAACTGTTTTTT.

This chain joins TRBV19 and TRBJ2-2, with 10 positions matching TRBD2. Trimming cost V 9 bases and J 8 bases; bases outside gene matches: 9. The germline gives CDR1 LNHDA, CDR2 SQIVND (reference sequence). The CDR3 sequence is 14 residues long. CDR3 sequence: CASLPSGRAGELFF. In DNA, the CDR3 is TGTGCCAGCTTACCTAGCGGGAGAGCTGGGGAGCTGTTTTTT.

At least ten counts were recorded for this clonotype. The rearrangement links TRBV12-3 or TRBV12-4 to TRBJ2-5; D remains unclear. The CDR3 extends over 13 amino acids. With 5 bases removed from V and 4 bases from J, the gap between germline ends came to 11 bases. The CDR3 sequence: CASSPSVGETQYF. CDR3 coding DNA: TGTGCCAGCAGTCCTAGTGTAGGAGAGACCCAGTACTTC.

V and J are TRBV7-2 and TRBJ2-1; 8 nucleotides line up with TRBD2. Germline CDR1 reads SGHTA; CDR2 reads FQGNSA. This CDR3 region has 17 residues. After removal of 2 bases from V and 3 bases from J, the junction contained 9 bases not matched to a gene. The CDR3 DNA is TGTGCCAGCAGCTTAAACCCTGCTAGCGGGTTCTACAATGAGCAGTTCTTC. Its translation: CASSLNPASGFYNEQFF.

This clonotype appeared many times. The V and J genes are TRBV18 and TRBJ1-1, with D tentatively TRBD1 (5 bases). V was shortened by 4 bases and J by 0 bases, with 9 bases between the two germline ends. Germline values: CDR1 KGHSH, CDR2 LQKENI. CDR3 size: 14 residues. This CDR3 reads CASSQLQVNTEAFF. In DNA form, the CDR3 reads TGTGCCAGCTCACAACTACAGGTGAACACTGAAGCTTTCTTT.

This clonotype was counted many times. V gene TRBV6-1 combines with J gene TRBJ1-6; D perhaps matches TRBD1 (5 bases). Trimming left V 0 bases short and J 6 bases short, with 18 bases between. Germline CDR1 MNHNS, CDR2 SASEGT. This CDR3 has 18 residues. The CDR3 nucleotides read TGTGCCAGCAGTGAAGCCCACCCCGCTGGGGCGCGTAATTCACCCCTCCACTTT. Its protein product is CASSEAHPAGARNSPLHF.

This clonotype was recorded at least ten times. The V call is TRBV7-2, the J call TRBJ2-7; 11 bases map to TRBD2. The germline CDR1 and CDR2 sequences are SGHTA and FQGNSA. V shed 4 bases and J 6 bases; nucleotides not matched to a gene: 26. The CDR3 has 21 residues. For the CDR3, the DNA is TGTGCCAGCAGCTCAGGGCGTCACCCCCGGACTAGCGGGCCCGTATTAAGCGAGCAGTACTTC. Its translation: CASSSGRHPRTSGPVLSEQYF.

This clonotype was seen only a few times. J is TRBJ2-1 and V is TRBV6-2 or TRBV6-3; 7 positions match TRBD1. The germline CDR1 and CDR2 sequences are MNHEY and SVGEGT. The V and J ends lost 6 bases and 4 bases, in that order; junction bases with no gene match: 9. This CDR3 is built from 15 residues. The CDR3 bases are TGTGCCAGCAGGAGAACGGGACAGCCTTACAATGAGCAGTTCTTC. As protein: CASRRTGQPYNEQFF.

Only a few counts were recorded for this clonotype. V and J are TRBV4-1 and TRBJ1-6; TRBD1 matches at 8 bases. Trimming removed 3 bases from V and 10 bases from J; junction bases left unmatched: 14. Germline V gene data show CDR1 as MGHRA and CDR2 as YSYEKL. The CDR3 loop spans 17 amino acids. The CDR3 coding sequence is TGCGCCAGCAGCCAGTCTCTAACGGACAGGGCTTGGTCACCCCTCCACTTT. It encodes CASSQSLTDRAWSPLHF.

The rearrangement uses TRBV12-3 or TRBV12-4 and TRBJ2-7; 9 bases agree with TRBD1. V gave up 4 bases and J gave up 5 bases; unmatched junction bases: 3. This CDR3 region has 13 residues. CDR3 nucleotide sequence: TGTGCCAGCAGTTGGGACAGGGCCAACGAGCAGTACTTC. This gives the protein CASSWDRANEQYF.

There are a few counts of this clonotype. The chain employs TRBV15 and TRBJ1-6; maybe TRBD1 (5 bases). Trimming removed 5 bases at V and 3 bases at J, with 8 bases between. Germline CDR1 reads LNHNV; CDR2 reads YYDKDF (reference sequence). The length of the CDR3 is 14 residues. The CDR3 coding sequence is TGTGCCACCAGCGGAACAGGCTATAATTCACCCCTCCACTTT. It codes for CATSGTGYNSPLHF. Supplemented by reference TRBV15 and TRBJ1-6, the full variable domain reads DAMVIQNPRYQVTQFGKPVTLSCSQTLNHNVMYWYQQKSSQAPKLLFHYYDKDFNNEADTPDNFQSRRPNTSFCFLDIRSPGLGDTAMYLCATSGTGYNSPLHFGNGTRLTVT.

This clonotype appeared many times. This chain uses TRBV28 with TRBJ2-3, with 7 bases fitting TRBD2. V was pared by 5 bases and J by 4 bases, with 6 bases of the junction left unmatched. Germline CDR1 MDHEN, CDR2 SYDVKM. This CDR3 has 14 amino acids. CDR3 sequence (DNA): TGTGCCAGCAGTACTGGACTAGGAGCAGATACGCAGTATTTT. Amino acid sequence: CASSTGLGADTQYF.

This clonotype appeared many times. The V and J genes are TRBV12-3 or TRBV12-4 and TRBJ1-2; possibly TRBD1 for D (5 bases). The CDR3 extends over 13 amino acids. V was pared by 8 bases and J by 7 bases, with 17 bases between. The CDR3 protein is CASRGEGFSGYTF. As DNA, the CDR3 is TGTGCCAGCCGGGGGGAGGGATTCAGTGGCTACACCTTC.

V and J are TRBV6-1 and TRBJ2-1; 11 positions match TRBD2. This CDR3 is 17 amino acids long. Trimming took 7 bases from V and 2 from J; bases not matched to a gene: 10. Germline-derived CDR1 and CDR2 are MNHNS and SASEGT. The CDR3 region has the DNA TGTGCCAGCATGGCTAGCGGGAGGAAATCGGCCTACAATGAGCAGTTCTTC. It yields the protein CASMASGRKSAYNEQFF.

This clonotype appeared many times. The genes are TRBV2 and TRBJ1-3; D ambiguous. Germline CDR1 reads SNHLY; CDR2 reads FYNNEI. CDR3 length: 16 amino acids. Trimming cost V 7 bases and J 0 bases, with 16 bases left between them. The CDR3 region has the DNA TGTGCCAGCAACAACTTTGGGCAGCCCTCTGGAAACACCATATATTTT. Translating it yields CASNNFGQPSGNTIYF.